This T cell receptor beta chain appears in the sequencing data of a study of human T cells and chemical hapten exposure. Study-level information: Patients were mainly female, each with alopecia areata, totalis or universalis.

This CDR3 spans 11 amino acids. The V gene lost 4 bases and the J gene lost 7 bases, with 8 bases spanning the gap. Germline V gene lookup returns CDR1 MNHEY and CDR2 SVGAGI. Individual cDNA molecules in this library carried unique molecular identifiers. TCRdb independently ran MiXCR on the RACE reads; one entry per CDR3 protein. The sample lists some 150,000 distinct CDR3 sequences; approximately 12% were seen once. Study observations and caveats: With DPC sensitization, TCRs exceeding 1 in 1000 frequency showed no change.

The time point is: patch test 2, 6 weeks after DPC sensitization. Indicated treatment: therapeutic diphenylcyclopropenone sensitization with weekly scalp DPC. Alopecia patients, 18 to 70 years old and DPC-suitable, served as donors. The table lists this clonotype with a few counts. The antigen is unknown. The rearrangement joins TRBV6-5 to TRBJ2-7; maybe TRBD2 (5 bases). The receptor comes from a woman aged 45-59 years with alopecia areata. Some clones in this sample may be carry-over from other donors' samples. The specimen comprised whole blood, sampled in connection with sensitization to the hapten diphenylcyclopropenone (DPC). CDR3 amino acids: CASSSTGEQYF. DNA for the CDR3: TGTGCCAGCAGTTCTACGGGGGAGCAGTACTTC.